Listed here are 13 T cell receptor beta chains from one sample, sequenced in a study of CD8 T cells in ankylosing spondylitis. General study findings and limits: Eight highly homologous variants formed a TCR beta motif that appeared characteristic of ankylosing spondylitis blood.

TCRdb fed the 5' RACE reads into MiXCR, producing one record per CDR3 protein. The sample gives over 700,000 distinct CDR3 sequences, 15% to 20% of which show up once; around 19% is in the top ten. Their target antigens are unknown. Sample: blood, either unsorted or a sorted T cell fraction (not recorded which). These receptors originate from a male donor with ankylosing spondylitis.

The chain uses TRBV12-3 or TRBV12-4 and TRBJ2-1; D is undetermined. The CDR3 runs 13 residues. V lost 0 bases and J lost 10, with 10 bases in between. The CDR3 DNA follows: TGTGCCAGCAGTTTAGCATCCGCCCCCGAGCAGTTCTTC. This translates into CASSLASAPEQFF.

The rearrangement links TRBV15 to TRBJ2-7, with a tentative D call TRBD1 (5 bases). Germline V gives CDR1 LNHNV, CDR2 YYDKDF (reference sequence). The CDR3 is 14 residues long. Trimming stripped 0 bases from V and 4 bases from J, with 10 bases between. The CDR3 bases are TGTGCCACCAGCAGAGAGGGCAGGGTGTACGAGCAGTACTTC. Amino acids: CATSREGRVYEQYF.

V usage is TRBV6-2 or TRBV6-3 and J usage is TRBJ2-6; 7 bases align to TRBD2. The CDR3 has 15 residues. V shed 4 bases and J 2 bases; nucleotides not matched to a gene: 2. Germline CDR1 reads MNHEY; CDR2 reads SVGEGT. The CDR3 nucleotides read TGTGCCAGCAGTTCCGGGGGGACTGGGGCCAACGTCCTGACTTTC. Translation: CASSSGGTGANVLTF.

This clonotype turned up a few times. The genes are TRBV10-3 and TRBJ2-7, with TRBD2 matching over 13 bases. CDR1 and CDR2 from the germline V gene are ENHRY and SYGVKD. The CDR3 spans 15 residues. V trimming: 10 bases; J trimming: 3 bases; junction bases outside the gene matches: 9. CDR3 amino acids: CATSPGLAGRYEQYF. In DNA form, the CDR3 reads TGTGCCACCTCACCGGGACTAGCGGGGCGCTACGAGCAGTACTTC.

A few counts support this clonotype. The chain links TRBV6-4 to TRBJ1-1, with D tentatively TRBD1 (5 bases). The CDR3 covers 15 residues. V lost 2 bases to trimming and J lost 3 bases, with 13 bases between them. CDR1 and CDR2 from the germline V gene are MRHNA and SNTAGT. As DNA, the CDR3 is TGTGCCAGCAGTGACCCGGGACTGACCTACACTGAAGCTTTCTTT. Translating gives CASSDPGLTYTEAFF.

This chain links TRBV29-1 with TRBJ2-7, with D perhaps TRBD2 (5 bases). Deletions cut 4 bases from V and 4 bases from J, with 14 bases between. The V gene's germline CDR1 is SQVTM and CDR2 ANQGSEA. The CDR3 is made up of 13 amino acids. The CDR3 DNA sequence: TGCAGCGTTGTCGGGATCCCCGGATACGAGCAGTACTTC. It codes for CSVVGIPGYEQYF.

This chain's CDR3 is CASSPAGGDNSPLHF. The CDR3 nucleotides are TGTGCCAGCTCACCGGCTGGTGGAGATAATTCACCCCTCCACTTT. The chain is built from TRBV18 and TRBJ1-6; D uncertain. V was trimmed by 3 bases and J by 5 bases, leaving 11 bases between them. The germline CDR1 and CDR2 sequences are KGHSH and LQKENI. The CDR3 has 15 amino acids.

V and J are TRBV20-1 and TRBJ1-1; D is unresolved. Per germline, CDR1 DFQATT and CDR2 SNEGSKA (reference sequence). With 4 bases removed from V and 1 base from J, the gap between germline ends came to 16 bases. The CDR3 loop spans 15 amino acids. CDR3 region: CSATSPGTRNTEAFF. The DNA of the CDR3 is TGCAGTGCTACTTCTCCGGGAACCCGGAACACTGAAGCTTTCTTT.

This clonotype was counted a single time. The chain combines TRBV7-9 with TRBJ1-2; 8 bases line up with TRBD1. CDR1 is SEHNR, CDR2 FQNEAQ, per germline (reference sequence). The CDR3 spans 14 residues. With 4 bases clipped from V and 8 bases from J, the junction kept 9 bases outside the gene matches. The CDR3 coding sequence is TGTGCCAGCAGCTCTCTCGGACAGGGAGAAGGCTACACCTTC. Encoded protein: CASSSLGQGEGYTF.

The V call is TRBV2, the J call TRBJ2-7; 9 bases line up with TRBD1. The germline V gene encodes CDR1 SNHLY and CDR2 FYNNEI. V shed 6 bases and J 0 bases; nucleotides not matched to a gene: 9. The CDR3 totals 16 residues. The CDR3, as DNA: TGTGCCAGCAGCGCACCTGACAGGGGGAGCTCCTACGAGCAGTACTTC. It translates to CASSAPDRGSSYEQYF.

V gene TRBV6-1 combines with J gene TRBJ2-3; the D gene could be TRBD1 or TRBD2 (5 bases each). Germline CDR1 MNHNS, CDR2 SASEGT. V was shortened by 4 bases and J by 1 base, with 21 bases between the two germline ends. CDR3 length equals 18 residues. The CDR3 sequence: CASSGRSGPRGRTDTQYF. In DNA, the CDR3 is TGTGCCAGCAGTGGGCGGTCAGGGCCCCGAGGGCGCACAGATACGCAGTATTTT.

This clonotype was seen only a few times. V usage is TRBV15 and J usage is TRBJ2-7; a possible D gene is TRBD2 (6 bases). V shed 1 base and J shed 2 bases, with 21 bases lying between them. The CDR3 spans 18 residues. Germline V lookup: CDR1 LNHNV, CDR2 YYDKDF (reference sequence). The CDR3 loop is CATSRGIPGGRVTYEQYF. The CDR3 bases are TGTGCCACCAGCAGAGGGATCCCCGGGGGAAGGGTTACCTACGAGCAGTACTTC.

In its sample, this clonotype was seen a few times. The chain employs TRBV12-3 or TRBV12-4 and TRBJ1-2; the match to TRBD1 covers 8 bases. This CDR3 is built from 14 residues. V lost 6 bases and J lost 3; bases outside the gene matches: 6. Here the CDR3 reads CASSPQGVHYGYTF. The CDR3 DNA reads TGTGCCAGCAGCCCACAGGGGGTGCACTATGGCTACACCTTC.